The 25 T cell receptor beta chains reported below all come from one sample, sequenced in a study of beta chain features in type 1 diabetes. Study results and caveats: Researchers report that Type 1 diabetes patients had moderately but significantly shorter TCRB CDR3s across all four CD4+ subsets.

The antigens of these receptors remain unknown. The study reverse transcribed the entire isolated RNA, so it sequenced expressed TCRB transcripts. The table came from immunoSEQ multiplex PCR; TCRdb's copy has only in-frame clones and leaves some out. The sample yields a few hundred thousand clones, roughly 16% seen once. Sequenced input: naive CD4+ T cells from blood. These receptors were obtained from a man aged 30-40 years with type 1 diabetes.

On this clone: This CDR3 is also generated by other DNA sequences in the sample. The chain carries TRBV9 and TRBJ1-1; D remains unclear. V was pared by 4 bases and J by 1 base, with 8 bases between. The germline gives CDR1 SGDLS, CDR2 YYNGEE. The CDR3 is made up of 13 amino acids. DNA of the CDR3: TGTGCCAGCAGCTCGACATCGAACACTGAAGCTTTCTTT. Amino acids: CASSSTSNTEAFF. Supplemented by reference TRBV9 and TRBJ1-1, the full variable domain reads DSGVTQTPKHLITATGQRVTLRCSPRSGDLSVYWYQQSLDQGLQFLIQYYNGEERAKGNILERFSAQQFPDLHSELNLSSLELGDSALYFCASSSTSNTEAFFGQGTRLTVV.

This clone was counted a few times. V gene TRBV29-1 combines with J gene TRBJ2-2, with D tentatively TRBD1 (6 bases). V gave up 6 bases and J gave up 5 bases, with 10 bases separating them. The germline CDR1 and CDR2 sequences are SQVTM and ANQGSEA. The CDR3 contains 12 residues. CDR3 loop: CSVATGTGELFF. CDR3 in DNA: TGCAGCGTGGCTACAGGGACCGGGGAGCTGTTTTTT.

The gene calls are TRBV5-1 and TRBJ2-7, with unresolved D. CDR1 and CDR2 (germline): SGHRS, YFSETQ. This CDR3 region has 15 residues. The ends were cut back, 0 bases at V and 0 bases at J, with 10 bases in the middle. In DNA form, the CDR3 reads TGCGCCAGCAGCTTGGCTTCTCTGAGCTCCTACGAGCAGTACTTC. It specifies CASSLASLSSYEQYF.

The chain joins TRBV30 to TRBJ2-1; D call uncertain. The CDR3 has 14 residues. Germline V CDR1 and CDR2: GTSNPN, SVGIG (reference sequence). Trimming shortened V by 0 bases and J by 3 bases, and 9 bases separated the two germline ends. This CDR3 reads CAWSVSDLYNEQFF. The CDR3 DNA follows: TGTGCCTGGAGTGTGAGCGACCTCTACAATGAGCAGTTCTTC.

This clone was seen once. Other nucleotide sequences in the sample specify the same CDR3. The chain combines TRBV7-2 with TRBJ2-5; 8 nucleotides line up with TRBD1. The germline V gene has CDR1 SGHTA and CDR2 FQGNSA. The CDR3 is 13 amino acids. V lost 3 bases, J lost 3 bases, and 0 bases stayed unmatched. The CDR3 coding sequence is TGTGCCAGCAGCTTGGACAGGGAAGAGACCCAGTACTTC. It yields the protein CASSLDREETQYF.

This clone has just a few counts. The chain uses TRBV29-1 and TRBJ2-3; possibly TRBD1 for D (6 bases). CDR1 and CDR2 (germline): SQVTM, ANQGSEA. Trimming took off 3 bases at V and 3 bases at J, with 13 bases between the two ends. This CDR3 comprises 14 residues. The CDR3 spells CSVEGYRGTDTQYF. The CDR3 DNA reads TGCAGCGTTGAGGGTTATAGGGGGACAGATACGCAGTATTTT.

The J gene is TRBJ2-1, the V gene TRBV7-9; the match to TRBD2 covers 8 bases. CDR3 length: 13 amino acids. The junction had 10 bases not matched to a gene; V was cut back by 11 bases and J by 7 bases. Per the germline V gene, CDR1 is SEHNR and CDR2 is FQNEAQ (reference sequence). In DNA form, the CDR3 reads TGTGCCCCCGGGACTAGAAATCGTAATGAGCAGTTCTTC. Protein product: CAPGTRNRNEQFF. The entire variable domain, with the rest obtained from reference TRBV7-9 and TRBJ2-1, is as follows: DTGVSQNPRHKITKRGQNVTFRCDPISEHNRLYWYRQTLGQGPEFLTYFQNEAQLEKSRLLSDRFSAERPKGSFSTLEIQRTEQGDSAMYLCAPGTRNRNEQFFGPGTRLTVL.

V and J are TRBV27 and TRBJ2-7; D possibly matches TRBD1 or TRBD2 (5 bases each). V lost 5 bases and J 7 bases, leaving 12 bases between the germline ends. CDR3 length equals 12 residues. Per germline, CDR1 MNHEY and CDR2 SMNVEV (reference sequence). CDR3 region: CASSTGPGEQYF. The DNA for the CDR3 is TGTGCCAGCAGTACGGGGCCTGGAGAGCAGTACTTC.

The rearrangement uses TRBV7-2 and TRBJ2-1; D not certain. Germline CDR1 and CDR2: SGHTA and FQGNSA. V dropped 1 base and J dropped 10 bases, with 5 bases sitting between them. The CDR3 has 11 residues. CDR3 DNA sequence: TGTGCCAGCAGCTTAGGGTGGGAGCAGTTCTTC. Its translation: CASSLGWEQFF.

The gene calls are TRBV2 and TRBJ2-2, with D perhaps TRBD2 (5 bases). This CDR3 is 13 amino acids long. Trimming took 8 bases from V and 1 from J, leaving 8 bases between them. The V gene's germline CDR1 is SNHLY and CDR2 FYNNEI. CDR3 coding DNA: TGTGCCAGCTCGGGGATGAACACCGGGGAGCTGTTTTTT. This translates into CASSGMNTGELFF.

This sequence joins TRBV5-4 and TRBJ2-1; D is possibly TRBD1 (7 bases). Trimming removed 4 bases from V and 6 bases from J, with 17 bases in between. Germline CDR1 is SGHNT and CDR2 is YYREEE (reference sequence). There are 15 residues in the CDR3. This chain's CDR3 is CASSPEGTAINEQFF. The CDR3, as DNA: TGTGCCAGCAGCCCGGAGGGGACAGCTATCAATGAGCAGTTCTTC.

The chain joins TRBV19 to TRBJ1-1, with D uncertain. The V and J ends lost 6 bases and 1 base respectively, with 6 bases between them. Germline values: CDR1 LNHDA, CDR2 SQIVND (reference sequence). There are 12 residues in the CDR3. CDR3 protein: CASRNRNTEAFF. In DNA form, the CDR3 reads TGTGCCAGTAGAAACAGGAACACTGAAGCTTTCTTT.

In this sample, this clone turned up a few times. The V call is TRBV11-1, the J call TRBJ2-2, with D possibly TRBD2 on 6 matching bases. The ends were cut back, 5 bases at V and 1 base at J, with 11 bases in the middle. Germline assignment: CDR1 SGHAT and CDR2 FQDESV (reference sequence). The CDR3 has 15 residues. CDR3 sequence reads: CASSRLVGNTGELFF. The CDR3 DNA is TGTGCCAGCAGCCGACTAGTTGGGAACACCGGGGAGCTGTTTTTT.

The V call is TRBV29-1, the J call TRBJ2-1; D is unresolved. Germline values: CDR1 SQVTM, CDR2 ANQGSEA. V was shortened by 2 bases and J by 15 bases, with 8 bases between the two germline ends. The CDR3 length is 9 residues. CDR3 sequence (DNA): TGCAGCGTTGAAAGCAGCCCGTTCTTC. Its protein is CSVESSPFF.

This chain joins TRBV5-1 and TRBJ1-1; D is possibly TRBD1 (5 bases). The length of the CDR3 is 15 residues. Looked up from germline, CDR1 is SGHRS and CDR2 is YFSETQ. V lost 4 bases and J 3 bases, leaving 16 bases between the germline ends. For the CDR3, the DNA is TGCGCCAGCAGCGGGGACGGGATACGTTACACTGAAGCTTTCTTT. Residues: CASSGDGIRYTEAFF.

The J gene is TRBJ2-3, the V gene TRBV11-1; possibly TRBD1 for D (6 bases). The CDR3 is 16 residues long. V lost 5 bases to trimming and J lost 4 bases, with 19 bases between them. Per the germline V gene, CDR1 is SGHAT and CDR2 is FQDESV (reference sequence). CDR3 DNA: TGTGCCAGCAGCATGACAGGCCGGGGTGGTCCAGATACGCAGTATTTT. Translated: CASSMTGRGGPDTQYF. The variable domain in full, completed from reference TRBV11-1 and TRBJ2-3, reads EAEVAQSPRYKITEKSQAVAFWCDPISGHATLYWYRQILGQGPELLVQFQDESVVDDSQLPKDRFSAERLKGVDSTLKIQPAELGDSAMYLCASSMTGRGGPDTQYFGPGTRLTVL.

This clone was recorded a few times. The V gene is TRBV28, the J gene TRBJ2-7; 8 bases align to TRBD2. Per germline, CDR1 MDHEN and CDR2 SYDVKM. V lost 5 bases, J lost 4 bases, and 10 bases stayed unmatched. The CDR3 contains 15 residues. The CDR3 loop is CASSNWSSGKYEQYF. The CDR3, as DNA: TGTGCCAGCAGTAACTGGAGTAGCGGGAAATACGAGCAGTACTTC.

CDR3 sequence reads: CAISEDRDYNEQFF. Here the CDR3 DNA reads TGTGCCATCAGTGAGGACAGGGATTACAATGAGCAGTTCTTC. The rearrangement uses TRBV10-3 and TRBJ2-1; 7 positions match TRBD1. V lost 2 bases to trimming and J lost 4 bases; unmatched junction nucleotides: 2. CDR1 and CDR2 (germline): ENHRY, SYGVKD. The CDR3 sequence is 14 residues long.

The CDR3 sequence: CASSPSGSMGNEQFF. The CDR3 bases are TGTGCCAGCTCTCCGAGCGGGAGTATGGGGAATGAGCAGTTCTTC. V is TRBV25-1 and J is TRBJ2-1, with 8 bases aligning to TRBD2. CDR1 and CDR2 (germline): MGHDK, SYGVNS. Trimming took 8 bases from V and 7 from J; bases not matched to a gene: 13. The CDR3 sequence is 15 residues long.

This clone has just a few counts. J is TRBJ2-4 and V is TRBV5-1; 9 bases align to TRBD1. V shed 2 bases, J shed 8 bases, and the junction held 11 bases outside the gene matches. Looked up from germline, CDR1 is SGHRS and CDR2 is YFSETQ. This CDR3 spans 16 amino acids. The CDR3: CASSLDVGTGQDIQYF. CDR3 coding DNA: TGCGCCAGCAGCTTAGACGTCGGGACAGGGCAAGACATTCAGTACTTC.

This clone has only a few counts. CDR3 region: CSVATLTGNTEAFF. CDR3 in DNA: TGCAGCGTTGCTACTCTTACAGGGAACACTGAAGCTTTCTTT. V is TRBV29-1 and J is TRBJ1-1, with D tentatively TRBD1 (5 bases). The CDR3 runs 14 residues. The ends were cut back, 4 bases at V and 1 base at J, with 13 bases in the middle. The V gene's germline CDR1 is SQVTM and CDR2 ANQGSEA.

Worth noting for this clone: Different DNA sequences within this sample yield the same CDR3. V is TRBV29-1 and J is TRBJ2-6; no clear D gene. The CDR3 has 12 residues. With 2 bases removed from V and 1 base from J, the gap between germline ends came to 0 bases. Germline V gene data show CDR1 as SQVTM and CDR2 as ANQGSEA. The CDR3 loop reads CSVESGANVLTF. The CDR3 DNA follows: TGCAGCGTTGAATCTGGGGCCAACGTCCTGACTTTC.

The chain uses TRBV28 and TRBJ2-1; 13 bases line up with TRBD2. Per the germline V gene, CDR1 is MDHEN and CDR2 is SYDVKM. The CDR3 is made up of 14 amino acids. The V gene end was trimmed by 8 bases and the J gene end by 8 bases; junction bases not matched to a gene: 6. CDR3: CASGLAGETDEQFF. DNA of the CDR3: TGTGCCAGCGGACTAGCGGGAGAGACGGATGAGCAGTTCTTC. Supplemented by reference TRBV28 and TRBJ2-1, the full variable domain reads DVKVTQSSRYLVKRTGEKVFLECVQDMDHENMFWYRQDPGLGLRLIYFSYDVKMKEKGDIPEGYSVSREKKERFSLILESASTNQTSMYLCASGLAGETDEQFFGPGTRLTVL.

The chain employs TRBV18 and TRBJ2-7; D may be TRBD1 (5 bases). V lost 1 base and J 4 bases, leaving 11 bases between the germline ends. Germline V gene lookup returns CDR1 KGHSH and CDR2 LQKENI. This CDR3 has 14 residues. CDR3 residues: CASSPQGLQYEQYF. The CDR3 DNA sequence: TGTGCCAGCTCACCACAGGGGCTTCAGTACGAGCAGTACTTC.

This clone has more than one count but fewer than ten. The CDR3 DNA reads TGTGCCAGCCCCTGGGGAGGGCGGACCTACAATGAGCAGTTCTTC. Protein product: CASPWGGRTYNEQFF. The J gene is TRBJ2-1, the V gene TRBV21-1; whether TRBD2, the table's D call, matches the DNA was not checked. TRBV21-1 is a pseudogene. The CDR3 covers 15 residues.